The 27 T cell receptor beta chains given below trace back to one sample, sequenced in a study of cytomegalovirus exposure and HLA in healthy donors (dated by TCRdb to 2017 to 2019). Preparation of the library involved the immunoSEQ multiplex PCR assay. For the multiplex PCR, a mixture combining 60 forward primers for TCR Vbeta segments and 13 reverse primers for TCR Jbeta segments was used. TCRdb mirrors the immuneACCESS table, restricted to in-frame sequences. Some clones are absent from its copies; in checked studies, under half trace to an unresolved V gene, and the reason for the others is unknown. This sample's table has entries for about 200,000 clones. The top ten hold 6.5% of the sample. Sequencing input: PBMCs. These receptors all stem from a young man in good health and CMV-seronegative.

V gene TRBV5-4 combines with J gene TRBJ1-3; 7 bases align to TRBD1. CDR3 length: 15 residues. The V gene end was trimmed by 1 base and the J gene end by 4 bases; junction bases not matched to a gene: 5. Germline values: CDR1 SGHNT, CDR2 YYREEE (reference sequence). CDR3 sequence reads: CASSLKGAEGNTIYF. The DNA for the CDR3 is TGTGCCAGCAGCTTGAAGGGGGCGGAGGGAAACACCATATATTTT.

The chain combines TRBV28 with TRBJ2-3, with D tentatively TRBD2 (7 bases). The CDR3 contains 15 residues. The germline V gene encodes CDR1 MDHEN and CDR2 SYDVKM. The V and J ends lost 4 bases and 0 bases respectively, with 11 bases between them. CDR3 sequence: CASSWGGRSTDTQYF. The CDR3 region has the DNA TGTGCCAGCAGTTGGGGGGGCCGTAGCACAGATACGCAGTATTTT.

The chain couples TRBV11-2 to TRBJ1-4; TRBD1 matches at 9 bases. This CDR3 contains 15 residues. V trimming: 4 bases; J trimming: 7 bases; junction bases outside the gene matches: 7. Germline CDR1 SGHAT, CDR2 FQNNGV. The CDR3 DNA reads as TGTGCCAGCAGCTCGTTGGACAGGGGAGGTGAAAAACTGTTTTTT. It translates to CASSSLDRGGEKLFF.

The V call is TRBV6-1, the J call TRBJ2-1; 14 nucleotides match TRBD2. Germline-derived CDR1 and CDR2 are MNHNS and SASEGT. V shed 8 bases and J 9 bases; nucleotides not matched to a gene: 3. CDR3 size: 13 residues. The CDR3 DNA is TGTGCCAGCTCTGGGACTAGCGGGGGTGAGCAGTTCTTC. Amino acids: CASSGTSGGEQFF.

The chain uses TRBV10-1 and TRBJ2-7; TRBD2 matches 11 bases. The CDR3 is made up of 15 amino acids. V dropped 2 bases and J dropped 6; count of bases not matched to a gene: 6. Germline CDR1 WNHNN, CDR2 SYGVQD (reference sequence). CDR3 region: CASSEGSGGGREQYF. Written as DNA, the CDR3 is TGCGCCAGCAGTGAGGGTAGCGGGGGGGGTCGCGAGCAGTACTTC.

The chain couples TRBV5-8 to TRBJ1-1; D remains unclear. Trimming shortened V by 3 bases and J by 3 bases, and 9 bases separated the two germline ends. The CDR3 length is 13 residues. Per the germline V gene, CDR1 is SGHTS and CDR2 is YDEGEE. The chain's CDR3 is CASSWQADTEAFF. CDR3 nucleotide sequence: TGTGCCAGCAGCTGGCAGGCTGACACTGAAGCTTTCTTT.

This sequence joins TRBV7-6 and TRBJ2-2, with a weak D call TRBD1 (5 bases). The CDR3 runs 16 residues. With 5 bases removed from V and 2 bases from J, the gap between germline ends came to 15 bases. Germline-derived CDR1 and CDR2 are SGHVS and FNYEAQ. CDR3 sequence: CASSPQSGHNTGELFF. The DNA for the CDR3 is TGTGCCAGCAGCCCTCAATCCGGACATAACACCGGGGAGCTGTTTTTT. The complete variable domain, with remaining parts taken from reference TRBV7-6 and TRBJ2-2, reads GAGVSQSPRYKVTKRGQDVALRCDPISGHVSLYWYRQALGQGPEFLTYFNYEAQQDKSGLPNDRFSAERPEGSISTLTIQRTEQRDSAMYRCASSPQSGHNTGELFFGEGSRLTVL.

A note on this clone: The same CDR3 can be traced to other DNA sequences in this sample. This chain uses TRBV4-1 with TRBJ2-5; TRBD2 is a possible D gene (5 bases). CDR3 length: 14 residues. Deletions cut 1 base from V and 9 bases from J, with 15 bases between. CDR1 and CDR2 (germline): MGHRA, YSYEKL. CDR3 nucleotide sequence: TGCGCCAGCAGCCAAGGACTACCCCGCGAGTCCCAGTACTTC. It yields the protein CASSQGLPRESQYF.

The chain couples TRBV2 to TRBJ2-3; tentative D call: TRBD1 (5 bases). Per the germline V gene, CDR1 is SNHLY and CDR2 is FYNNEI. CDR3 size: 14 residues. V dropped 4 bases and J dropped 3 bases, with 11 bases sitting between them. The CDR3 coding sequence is TGTGCCAGCAGTGGTTCGTCAGGGACAGATACGCAGTATTTT. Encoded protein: CASSGSSGTDTQYF.

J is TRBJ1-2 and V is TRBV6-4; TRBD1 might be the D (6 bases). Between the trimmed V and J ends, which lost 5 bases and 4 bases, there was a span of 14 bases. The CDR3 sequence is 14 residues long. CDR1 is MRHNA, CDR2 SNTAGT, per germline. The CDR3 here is CASSPGVWTYGYTF. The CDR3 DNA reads TGTGCCAGCAGTCCAGGGGTCTGGACCTATGGCTACACCTTC.

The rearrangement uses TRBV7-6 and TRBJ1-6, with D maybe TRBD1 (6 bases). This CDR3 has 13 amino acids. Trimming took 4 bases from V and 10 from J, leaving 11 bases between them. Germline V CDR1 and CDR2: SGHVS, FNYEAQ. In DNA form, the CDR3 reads TGTGCCAGCAGCTCTTACAGGGCGTCACCCCTCCACTTT. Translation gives CASSSYRASPLHF.

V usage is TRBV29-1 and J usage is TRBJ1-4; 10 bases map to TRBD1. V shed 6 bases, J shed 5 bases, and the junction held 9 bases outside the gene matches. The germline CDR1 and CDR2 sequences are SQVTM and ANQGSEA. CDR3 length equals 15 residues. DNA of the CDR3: TGCAGCGTAACGACGACAGGGGGCGGGAATGAAAAACTGTTTTTT. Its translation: CSVTTTGGGNEKLFF.

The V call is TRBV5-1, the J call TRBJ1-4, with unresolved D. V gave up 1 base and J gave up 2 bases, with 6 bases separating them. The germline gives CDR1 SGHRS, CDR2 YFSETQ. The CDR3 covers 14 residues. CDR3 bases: TGCGCCAGCAGCTTGCCGGGGACTAATGAAAAACTGTTTTTT. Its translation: CASSLPGTNEKLFF.

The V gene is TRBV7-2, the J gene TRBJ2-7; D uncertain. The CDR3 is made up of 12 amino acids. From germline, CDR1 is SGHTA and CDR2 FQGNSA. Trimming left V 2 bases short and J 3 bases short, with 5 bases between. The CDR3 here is CASSLTLYEQYF. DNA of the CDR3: TGTGCCAGCAGCTTAACTCTCTACGAGCAGTACTTC.

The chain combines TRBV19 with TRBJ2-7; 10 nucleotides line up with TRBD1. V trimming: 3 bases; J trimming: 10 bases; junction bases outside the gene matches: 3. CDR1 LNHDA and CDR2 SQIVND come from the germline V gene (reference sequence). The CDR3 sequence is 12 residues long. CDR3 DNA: TGTGCCAGTAGTATCGGGACAGGGGAACAGTACTTC. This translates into CASSIGTGEQYF.

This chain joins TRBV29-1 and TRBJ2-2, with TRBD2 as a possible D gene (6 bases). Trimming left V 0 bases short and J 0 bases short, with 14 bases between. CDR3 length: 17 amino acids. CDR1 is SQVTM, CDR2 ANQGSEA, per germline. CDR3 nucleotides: TGCAGCGTTGAAGAGCGGGGACGGGGTACGAACACCGGGGAGCTGTTTTTT. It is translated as CSVEERGRGTNTGELFF.

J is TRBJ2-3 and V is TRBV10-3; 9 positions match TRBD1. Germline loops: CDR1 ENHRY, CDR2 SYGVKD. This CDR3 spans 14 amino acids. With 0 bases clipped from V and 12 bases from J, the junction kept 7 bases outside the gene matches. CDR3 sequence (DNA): TGTGCCATCAGTGAGTCTCCGGGACAGGGTTTCCAGTATTTT. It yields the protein CAISESPGQGFQYF.

CDR3 in DNA: TGTGCCAGCAGTTACGGGGCAAGACAGGGGGCCCAGCAGTACTTC. Amino acids: CASSYGARQGAQQYF. This chain connects TRBV6-5 to TRBJ2-7; 10 positions match TRBD1. The CDR3 spans 15 residues. Germline V gives CDR1 MNHEY, CDR2 SVGAGI. The V gene end was trimmed by 2 bases and the J gene end by 8 bases; junction bases not matched to a gene: 9.

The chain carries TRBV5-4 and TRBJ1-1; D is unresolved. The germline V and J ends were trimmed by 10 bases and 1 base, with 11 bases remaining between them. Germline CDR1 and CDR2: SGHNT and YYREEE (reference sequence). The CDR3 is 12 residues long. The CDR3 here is CAGQTPNTEAFF. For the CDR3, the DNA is TGTGCCGGCCAGACACCGAACACTGAAGCTTTCTTT.

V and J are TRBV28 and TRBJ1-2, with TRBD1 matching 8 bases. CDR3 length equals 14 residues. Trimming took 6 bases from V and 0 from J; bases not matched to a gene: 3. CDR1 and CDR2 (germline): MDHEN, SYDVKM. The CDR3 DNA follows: TGTGCCAGCAGGGACAGGGCTCCTAACTATGGCTACACCTTC. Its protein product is CASRDRAPNYGYTF.

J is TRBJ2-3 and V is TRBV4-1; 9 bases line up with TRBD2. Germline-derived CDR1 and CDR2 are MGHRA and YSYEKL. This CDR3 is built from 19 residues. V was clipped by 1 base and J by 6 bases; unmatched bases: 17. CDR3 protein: CASSQAIGGGREGDDTQYF. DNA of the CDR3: TGCGCCAGCAGCCAAGCCATCGGGGGAGGGCGGGAGGGTGACGATACGCAGTATTTT.

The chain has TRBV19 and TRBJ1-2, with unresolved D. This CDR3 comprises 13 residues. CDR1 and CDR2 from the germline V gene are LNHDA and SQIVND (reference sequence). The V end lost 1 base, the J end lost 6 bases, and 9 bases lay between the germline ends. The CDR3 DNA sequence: TGTGCCAGTAGTATAGGGGAGATCGATGGCTACACCTTC. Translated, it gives CASSIGEIDGYTF. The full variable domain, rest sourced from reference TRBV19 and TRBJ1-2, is DGGITQSPKYLFRKEGQNVTLSCEQNLNHDAMYWYRQDPGQGLRLIYYSQIVNDFQKGDIAEGYSVSREKKESFPLTVTSAQKNPTAFYLCASSIGEIDGYTFGSGTRLTVV.

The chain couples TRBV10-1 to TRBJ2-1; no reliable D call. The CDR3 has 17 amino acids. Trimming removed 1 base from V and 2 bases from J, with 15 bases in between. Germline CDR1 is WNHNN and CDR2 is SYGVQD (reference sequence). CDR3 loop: CASSEFVGLKTYNEQFF. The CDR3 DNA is TGCGCCAGCAGTGAGTTTGTGGGCCTAAAAACCTACAATGAGCAGTTCTTC.

CDR3: CASSEYPSGTITEQYF. The CDR3 DNA is TGCGCCAGCAGTGAGTATCCCAGCGGGACCATCACCGAGCAGTACTTC. J is TRBJ2-7 and V is TRBV10-2, with 7 bases matching TRBD2. The CDR3 totals 16 residues. Germline CDR1 reads WSHSY; CDR2 reads SAAADI. Germline trimming cut 1 base from V and 6 bases from J; bases unmatched to any gene: 12.

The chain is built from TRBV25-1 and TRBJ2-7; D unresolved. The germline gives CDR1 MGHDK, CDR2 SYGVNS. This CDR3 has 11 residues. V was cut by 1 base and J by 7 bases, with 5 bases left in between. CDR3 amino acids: CASSEWQEQYF. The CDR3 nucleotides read TGTGCCAGCAGTGAATGGCAGGAGCAGTACTTC.

The CDR3 bases are TGCGCCAGCAGCTTGGACTCAACGAAAGGCTACACCTTC. Residues: CASSLDSTKGYTF. The V call is TRBV5-1, the J call TRBJ1-2; no firm D call. Trimming pared 0 bases from V and 8 bases from J, leaving 11 bases between. The germline V gene encodes CDR1 SGHRS and CDR2 YFSETQ. This CDR3 has 13 residues.

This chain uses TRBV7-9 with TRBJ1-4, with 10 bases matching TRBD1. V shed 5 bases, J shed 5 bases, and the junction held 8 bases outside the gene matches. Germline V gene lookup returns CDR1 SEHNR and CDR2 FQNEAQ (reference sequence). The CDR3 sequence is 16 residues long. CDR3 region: CASSNRDRGSNEKLFF. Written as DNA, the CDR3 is TGTGCCAGCAGCAACCGGGACAGGGGTTCGAATGAAAAACTGTTTTTT.